This is a list of T cell receptor beta chains from one sample in a study of molecular identifiers for immune sequencing clone quantification. In TCRdb, the PCR reads were re-called with MiXCR into one record per CDR3 protein. The sample includes some 650,000 distinct CDR3 sequences, 20% seen only once; the top ten take 0.75% to 0.95%. The sequencing sample was made of naive CD8+ T cells from blood, with Jurkat cell RNA spiked in. These receptors were taken from a human donor in good health. Some libraries in this study had Jurkat cell RNA spiked in. The CDR3 runs from the conserved cysteine through the conserved F or W. Only some rows state a clone size, as once, few, many or a class for expanded clones.

CDR3 protein	J gene	V gene	clone size
CASSLIGGADGNTIYF	TRBJ1-3	TRBV5-1	many
CASSPSVGNTEAFF	TRBJ1-1	TRBV7-9	few
CASSLLRGLDNEQFF	TRBJ2-1	TRBV11-1	few
CATSGTSGRGETQYF	TRBJ2-5	TRBV15	.
CASSGQANWAFF	TRBJ1-1	TRBV12-3/TRBV12-4	few
CASSLAPGGGSSTDTQYF	TRBJ2-3	TRBV7-9	many
CASRRDLVVYPDTQYF	TRBJ2-3	TRBV6-1	.
CASSTFSGLKDYEQYF	TRBJ2-7	TRBV4-1	few
CASTAGGGYYNEQFF	TRBJ2-1	TRBV6-6	many
CSVDRQTYEQYF	TRBJ2-7	TRBV29-1	many
CASSASGLGAEEQYF	TRBJ2-7	TRBV10-2	.
CASSSTSRGLGYGYTF	TRBJ1-2	TRBV13	.
CASSSRQSTDTQYF	TRBJ2-3	TRBV27	many
CASSQGSGSTDTQYF	TRBJ2-3	TRBV4-3	many
CASSPGTGASINSNQPQHF	TRBJ1-5	TRBV7-9	.
CASSYSISWEQFF	TRBJ2-1	TRBV6-2/TRBV6-3	.
CASSLTSGLTDTQYF	TRBJ2-3	TRBV12-3/TRBV12-4	many
CATSEGRNTEAFF	TRBJ1-1	TRBV15	many
CASSHPPDTQYF	TRBJ2-3	TRBV4-3	many
CASSGPGQGARNTEAFF	TRBJ1-1	TRBV6-1	many
CAWSRLAGDNYEQYF	TRBJ2-7	TRBV30	.
CATQWTRGDQPQHF	TRBJ1-5	TRBV12-3/TRBV12-4	many
CASSIGGWLNF	TRBJ2-4	TRBV28	many
CASSQEGGSAYNSPLHF	TRBJ1-6	TRBV14	many
CASSERAGGQPQHF	TRBJ1-5	TRBV2	.
CASSHLGRSYNSPLHF	TRBJ1-6	TRBV4-3	few
CASSIPGQGFYEQYF	TRBJ2-7	TRBV27	.
CASSLQTAGGELFF	TRBJ2-2	TRBV27	few
CAWGPGQGAFDEKLFF	TRBJ1-4	TRBV30	.
CASSLFDREETQYF	TRBJ2-5	TRBV28	many
CSARDISGTSTDTQYF	TRBJ2-3	TRBV20-1	many
CASAIVGEQYF	TRBJ2-7	TRBV13	many
CASSLLGIGYAF	TRBJ1-2	TRBV5-3	.